This TCR beta chain was observed in a study of T-cell reconstitution after alpha-beta-depleted transplantation in children. Unique molecular identifiers were used in preparing the TCRbeta library. MiXCR, run by TCRdb on the PCR reads, gives a single entry per CDR3 protein. The top ten clones hold 9.5% to 13% of a sample with 300,000 or so distinct CDR3 sequences, approximately 9.8% of them seen once. This clonotype was seen a few times. This clonotype was obtained from a human donor who donated a stem cell graft to a child with SCID. The source material was PBMCs from the stem cell graft donor, sampled from the stem cell graft.

The chain's CDR3 is CASSFPPNTGELFF. CDR3 DNA: TGTGCCAGCAGTTTCCCACCGAACACCGGGGAGCTGTTTTTT. This chain uses TRBV2 with TRBJ2-2; the D is unclear. Germline V gene lookup returns CDR1 SNHLY and CDR2 FYNNEI. The V end was cut by 5 bases, the J end by 0 bases, with 7 bases between. This CDR3 region has 14 residues.